This TCR beta chain was identified in a study of graft-versus-host responses after intestinal transplantation. A note on this clone: Its antigen is as yet unknown.

The length of the CDR3 is 15 residues. Trimming left V 3 bases short and J 2 bases short, with 11 bases between. Germline loops: CDR1 LNHDA, CDR2 SQIVND (reference sequence). Clones were sequenced by immunoSEQ multiplex PCR, and TCRdb holds only the in-frame ones, with some missing. The profile shows about 26,000 clones, 82% of them singletons. The receptor was isolated from a human donor who received an intestinal transplant. The rearrangement links TRBV19 to TRBJ2-1; no clear D. Sequencing used unstimulated CD4+ T cells sorted from spleen or lymph node cells, obtained before intestinal transplant. The CDR3 spells CASSIARNPYNEQFF. CDR3 DNA: TGTGCCAGTAGTATCGCCCGGAACCCCTACAATGAGCAGTTCTTC.